This T cell receptor (beta chain) was sequenced in a study of T cells in localized non-small cell lung cancer. Trimming took 1 base from V and 6 from J, leaving 6 bases between them. The CDR3 is 12 amino acids. CDR1 GTSNPN and CDR2 SVGIG come from the germline V gene (reference sequence). As to this clone: Its antigen remains unknown.

The method was immunoSEQ multiplex PCR; TCRdb's version includes in-frame clones alone and lacks a portion of them. Among approximately 10,000 clones listed, approximately 90% were seen once. Findings of the study overall: Tumor trailed uninvolved adjacent lung in T cell clonality, which peaked there. As only one tumor region underwent sequencing, heterogeneity remains possible.

The source is a woman aged 35-75 years with stage I squamous cell lung carcinoma. This material consisted of peripheral blood, taken before any cancer treatment. The chain carries TRBV30 and TRBJ2-2; D unresolved. In DNA form, the CDR3 reads TGTGCCTGGAGTGATCGGGCCGGGGAGCTGTTTTTT. It is translated as CAWSDRAGELFF. The variable domain in full, with the rest retrieved from reference TRBV30 and TRBJ2-2, is SQTIHQWPATLVQPVGSPLSLECTVEGTSNPNLYWYRQAAGRGLQLLFYSVGIGQISSEVPQNLSASRPQDRQFILSSKKLLLSDSGFYLCAWSDRAGELFFGEGSRLTVL.